What follows are 8 T cell receptor beta chains derived from one specimen sequenced in a study of response to subunit inactivated influenza vaccine. One entry per CDR3 protein, called by TCRdb with MiXCR from the RT-PCR reads. The table has about 700,000 distinct CDR3 sequences, 14% seen once. The source material was PBMCs from blood, sampled roughly 2 weeks before vaccination. The receptors shown here come from a man between 45 and 60 years old who received an inactivated influenza vaccine.

A few counts support this clonotype. The chain carries TRBV29-1 and TRBJ2-5; 10 bases map to TRBD1. Germline CDR1 reads SQVTM; CDR2 reads ANQGSEA. The CDR3 sequence is 12 residues long. Germline trimming cut 8 bases from V and 5 bases from J; bases unmatched to any gene: 5. This chain's CDR3 is CSSGQGSETQYF. The CDR3 DNA follows: TGCAGCTCGGGACAGGGGTCGGAGACCCAGTACTTC.

This rearrangement joins TRBV12-3 or TRBV12-4 to TRBJ2-1; a weak D match, TRBD2 (6 bases). The CDR3 is 13 amino acids. V was clipped by 1 base and J by 8 bases, with 9 bases between them. The CDR3 sequence is CASSLEGGDEQFF. The CDR3 bases are TGTGCCAGCAGTTTAGAGGGAGGAGATGAGCAGTTCTTC.

The chain combines TRBV4-1 with TRBJ2-3, with a tentative D call TRBD1 (5 bases). This CDR3 region has 15 residues. Trimming left V 0 bases short and J 6 bases short, with 13 bases between. CDR1 is MGHRA, CDR2 YSYEKL, per germline. This CDR3 is CASSQEYQGWDTQYF. Here the CDR3 DNA reads TGCGCCAGCAGCCAAGAATATCAGGGTTGGGATACGCAGTATTTT.

The V and J genes are TRBV24-1 and TRBJ2-2; 8 bases are a match to TRBD1. With 4 bases clipped from V and 5 bases from J, the junction kept 5 bases outside the gene matches. CDR1 is KGHDR, CDR2 SFDVKD, per germline. The length of the CDR3 is 15 residues. The CDR3 nucleotides are TGTGCCACCAGTGAAACCCGACAGGGGACCGGGGAGCTGTTTTTT. Encoded protein: CATSETRQGTGELFF.

This clonotype showed up just a few times. The rearrangement links TRBV20-1 to TRBJ2-7; D is perhaps TRBD2 (5 bases). CDR1 and CDR2 (germline): DFQATT, SNEGSKA (reference sequence). The CDR3 runs 16 residues. V was trimmed by 1 base and J by 5 bases, leaving 21 bases between them. CDR3 in amino acids: CSARAGLPASTDEQYF. CDR3 nucleotide sequence: TGCAGTGCTAGAGCTGGACTTCCAGCATCTACAGACGAGCAGTACTTC.

The J gene is TRBJ2-6, the V gene TRBV4-2, with 7 nucleotides matching TRBD1. This CDR3 has 19 amino acids. Germline assignment: CDR1 LGHNA and CDR2 YNFKEQ. V was clipped by 0 bases and J by 2 bases; unmatched bases: 10. This CDR3 reads CASSQDFQGGFPGANVLTF. The CDR3 nucleotides are TGTGCCAGCAGCCAAGACTTTCAAGGGGGCTTCCCTGGGGCCAACGTCCTGACTTTC.

The chain uses TRBV12-3 or TRBV12-4 and TRBJ1-1; tentatively, D is TRBD1 (6 bases). Trimming shortened V by 6 bases and J by 1 base, and 15 bases separated the two germline ends. The CDR3 loop spans 15 amino acids. The CDR3 region is CASRRGQRQNTEAFF. CDR3 coding DNA: TGTGCCAGCAGGCGAGGACAGCGACAGAACACTGAAGCTTTCTTT.

This clonotype occurred many times. V is TRBV6-1 and J is TRBJ1-2; tentative D call: TRBD1 (5 bases). This CDR3 spans 14 amino acids. Germline V gives CDR1 MNHNS, CDR2 SASEGT. Trimming shortened V by 5 bases and J by 6 bases, and 16 bases separated the two germline ends. The CDR3 coding sequence is TGTGCCAGCAGTCCACAGGATATAATTCATGGCTACACCTTC. The encoded protein is CASSPQDIIHGYTF.